Shown below are 19 T cell receptor beta chains from a single sample sequenced in a study of control samples from healthy donors and cancer patients. Clones were read by immunoSEQ multiplex PCR, and TCRdb kept only the in-frame ones, dropping some. The sample includes 350,000 to 450,000 clones, about 93% of them seen just once. The sample taken for sequencing was PBMCs. The source is a man in his forties or fifties with head and neck cancer.

The J gene is TRBJ2-5, the V gene TRBV5-4; 9 bases fit TRBD2. With 4 bases clipped from V and 5 bases from J, the junction kept 6 bases outside the gene matches. Per the germline V gene, CDR1 is SGHNT and CDR2 is YYREEE (reference sequence). The CDR3 extends over 14 amino acids. The CDR3 DNA reads as TGTGCCAGCAGCCCGAAACTAGCGGGCGAGACCCAGTACTTC. It translates to CASSPKLAGETQYF.

The CDR3 DNA follows: TGCGCCAGCACCCGACAGGGGATCGGAGAGACCCAGTACTTC. It translates to CASTRQGIGETQYF. The V and J genes are TRBV5-1 and TRBJ2-5; 8 positions match TRBD1. The CDR3 covers 14 residues. V dropped 6 bases and J dropped 4; count of bases not matched to a gene: 8. Germline V gene data show CDR1 as SGHRS and CDR2 as YFSETQ.

The chain recombines TRBV12-5 with TRBJ1-6; the D is unclear. The germline CDR1 and CDR2 sequences are LGHNT and FRNRAP. The CDR3 runs 14 residues. Trimming stripped 6 bases from V and 3 bases from J, with 9 bases between. The CDR3 DNA sequence: TGTGCTAGTGGAAGGGAGTTCTATAATTCACCCCTCCACTTT. Amino acids: CASGREFYNSPLHF.

The J gene is TRBJ1-6, the V gene TRBV2; D is perhaps TRBD1 (5 bases). Trimming pared 4 bases from V and 8 bases from J, leaving 15 bases between. The CDR3 loop spans 15 amino acids. Germline values: CDR1 SNHLY, CDR2 FYNNEI. For the CDR3, the DNA is TGTGCCAGCAGTGGAGGAGTCACCAGGGATTCACCCCTCCACTTT. It is translated as CASSGGVTRDSPLHF.

V usage is TRBV6-5 and J usage is TRBJ1-5; 7 bases agree with TRBD1. Germline trimming cut 4 bases from V and 5 bases from J; bases unmatched to any gene: 2. This CDR3 is built from 13 residues. The V gene's germline CDR1 is MNHEY and CDR2 SVGAGI. CDR3 DNA sequence: TGTGCCAGCAGTTGGACAGGCGATCAGCCCCAGCATTTT. As protein: CASSWTGDQPQHF.

The gene calls are TRBV6-6 and TRBJ1-1; weak D call: TRBD1 (6 bases). Trimming removed 2 bases from V and 5 bases from J, with 18 bases in between. CDR1 and CDR2 (germline): MNHNY, SVGAGI (reference sequence). This CDR3 comprises 16 residues. CDR3 nucleotide sequence: TGTGCCAGCAGTTACCCTTACCAGGGGCCGTGGACTGAAGCTTTCTTT. It yields the protein CASSYPYQGPWTEAFF.

The chain joins TRBV19 to TRBJ1-3; no reliable D call. The CDR3 is 14 residues long. Trimming took off 3 bases at V and 0 bases at J, with 6 bases between the two ends. Germline CDR1 reads LNHDA; CDR2 reads SQIVND (reference sequence). CDR3 protein: CASSIAGSGNTIYF. The CDR3 DNA sequence: TGTGCCAGTAGTATCGCGGGCTCTGGAAACACCATATATTTT.

This clone was seen only once. This rearrangement joins TRBV12-3 or TRBV12-4 to TRBJ2-7, with 9 nucleotides matching TRBD1. The CDR3 contains 13 residues. J gave up 6 bases and V 4 bases, and 4 bases lay outside the gene matches. Written as DNA, the CDR3 is TGTGCCAGCAGTTCGTCGGACAGGGGCGAGCAGTACTTC. Its translation: CASSSSDRGEQYF.

This sequence joins TRBV6-5 and TRBJ2-7; 14 bases line up with TRBD2. Germline values: CDR1 MNHEY, CDR2 SVGAGI. This CDR3 comprises 14 residues. After removal of 10 bases from V and 3 bases from J, the junction contained 5 bases not matched to a gene. The CDR3 DNA is TGTGCCACCCAGGGACTAGCGGGGGTCTACGAGCAGTACTTC. Encoded protein: CATQGLAGVYEQYF.

This chain connects TRBV5-4 to TRBJ2-5; no firm D call. This CDR3 is built from 14 residues. V was pared by 0 bases and J by 7 bases, with 13 bases between. Germline lookup yields CDR1 SGHNT and CDR2 YYREEE (reference sequence). The CDR3: CASSLDSRVGTQYF. In DNA form, the CDR3 reads TGTGCCAGCAGCTTGGACAGTCGCGTAGGGACCCAGTACTTC. Based on the CDR3 plus reference TRBV5-4 and TRBJ2-5, the full variable domain is ETGVTQSPTHLIKTRGQQVTLRCSSQSGHNTVSWYQQALGQGPQFIFQYYREEENGRGNFPPRFSGLQFPNYSSELNVNALELDDSALYLCASSLDSRVGTQYFGPGTRLLVL.

This chain links TRBV12-3 or TRBV12-4 with TRBJ2-3; D gene ambiguous. The length of the CDR3 is 11 residues. Trimming took off 3 bases at V and 12 bases at J, with 10 bases between the two ends. CDR3 sequence reads: CASSLRQAQYF. The DNA for the CDR3 is TGTGCCAGCAGTTTGAGGCAGGCACAGTATTTT.

This chain joins TRBV30 and TRBJ1-4, with D perhaps TRBD1 (5 bases). Between the trimmed V and J ends, which lost 4 bases and 1 base, there was a span of 10 bases. The germline V gene has CDR1 GTSNPN and CDR2 SVGIG (reference sequence). CDR3 length equals 14 residues. CDR3 in DNA: TGTGCCTGGACCCTTGGGGGAACTAATGAAAAACTGTTTTTT. This encodes CAWTLGGTNEKLFF.

V usage is TRBV6-2 or TRBV6-3 and J usage is TRBJ1-2; D is uncertain. CDR3 length equals 13 residues. V lost 2 bases, J lost 8 bases, and 12 bases lay in between. CDR1 and CDR2 (germline): MNHEY, SVGEGT. In nucleotides, the CDR3 is TGTGCCAGCAGTTACGACTTTCCGGGAGGCTACACCTTC. It is translated as CASSYDFPGGYTF.

This chain links TRBV25-1 with TRBJ2-3, with 7 bases identical to TRBD2. The V gene's germline CDR1 is MGHDK and CDR2 SYGVNS. The junction had 8 bases not matched to a gene; V was cut back by 4 bases and J by 4 bases. This CDR3 is 15 amino acids long. The CDR3 loop reads CASSAVAGFSDTQYF. As DNA, the CDR3 is TGTGCCAGCAGTGCGGTAGCGGGTTTTTCAGATACGCAGTATTTT.

The chain uses TRBV5-6 and TRBJ2-3, with 7 bases matching TRBD1. The ends lost 4 bases at V and 4 bases at J; junction bases unmatched: 6. This CDR3 spans 14 amino acids. CDR1 and CDR2 (germline): SGHDT, YYEEEE. CDR3 residues: CASSLDRVADTQYF. CDR3 coding DNA: TGTGCCAGCAGCCTCGACAGGGTTGCAGATACGCAGTATTTT.

This chain links TRBV11-1 with TRBJ2-5; no definite D call. Germline CDR1 SGHAT, CDR2 FQDESV (reference sequence). V shed 4 bases and J shed 5 bases, with 17 bases lying between them. The CDR3 contains 15 residues. The CDR3 bases are TGTGCCAGCAGCTCGTCTCCGGCGGTGGGCGAGACCCAGTACTTC. Its translation is CASSSSPAVGETQYF. The whole variable domain, filled in from reference TRBV11-1 and TRBJ2-5, reads EAEVAQSPRYKITEKSQAVAFWCDPISGHATLYWYRQILGQGPELLVQFQDESVVDDSQLPKDRFSAERLKGVDSTLKIQPAELGDSAMYLCASSSSPAVGETQYFGPGTRLLVL.

The chain carries TRBV18 and TRBJ2-5; TRBD1 aligns across 10 bases. The CDR3 contains 15 residues. The J segment lost 5 bases and the V segment lost 3 bases, leaving 6 bases of the junction unmatched. The germline V gene has CDR1 KGHSH and CDR2 LQKENI. The CDR3 protein is CASSPGQGMGETQYF. DNA for the CDR3: TGTGCCAGCTCACCGGGACAGGGGATGGGGGAGACCCAGTACTTC.

The chain carries TRBV7-8 and TRBJ2-7; TRBD2 matches at 9 bases. Trimming took 5 bases from V and 3 from J; bases not matched to a gene: 8. Germline loops: CDR1 SGHVS, CDR2 FQNEAQ. The CDR3 length is 15 residues. The CDR3 DNA reads TGTGCCAGCAGCCAAGATAGCGGGAGTGGCTACGAGCAGTACTTC. Protein sequence: CASSQDSGSGYEQYF.

The gene calls are TRBV6-5 and TRBJ1-1; D possibly corresponds to TRBD1 (6 bases). Germline-derived CDR1 and CDR2 are MNHEY and SVGAGI. This CDR3 contains 14 residues. V dropped 6 bases and J dropped 7 bases, with 18 bases sitting between them. Here the CDR3 reads CASRVGQTGNEAFF. CDR3 DNA sequence: TGTGCCAGCAGGGTAGGACAGACGGGCAATGAAGCTTTCTTT.